The TCR beta chain described here comes from a study of cytomegalovirus exposure and HLA in healthy donors. PCR was performed using 60 Vbeta and 13 Jbeta primers. Clones were read by immunoSEQ multiplex PCR, and TCRdb kept only the in-frame ones, dropping some. The table includes almost 90,000 clones, 85% detected once. Sequenced material: PBMCs. This receptor was identified in a man aged 40-55 years in good health and CMV-seropositive.

The CDR3 DNA reads TGTGCCAGCGGGGGGACAGAGCGCAGGGATAGCAATCAGCCCCAGCATTTT. It is translated as CASGGTERRDSNQPQHF. The chain uses TRBV21-1 and TRBJ1-5; the listed D gene, TRBD1, was not tested against the DNA. TRBV21-1 is reported as a pseudogene. The CDR3 extends over 17 amino acids.